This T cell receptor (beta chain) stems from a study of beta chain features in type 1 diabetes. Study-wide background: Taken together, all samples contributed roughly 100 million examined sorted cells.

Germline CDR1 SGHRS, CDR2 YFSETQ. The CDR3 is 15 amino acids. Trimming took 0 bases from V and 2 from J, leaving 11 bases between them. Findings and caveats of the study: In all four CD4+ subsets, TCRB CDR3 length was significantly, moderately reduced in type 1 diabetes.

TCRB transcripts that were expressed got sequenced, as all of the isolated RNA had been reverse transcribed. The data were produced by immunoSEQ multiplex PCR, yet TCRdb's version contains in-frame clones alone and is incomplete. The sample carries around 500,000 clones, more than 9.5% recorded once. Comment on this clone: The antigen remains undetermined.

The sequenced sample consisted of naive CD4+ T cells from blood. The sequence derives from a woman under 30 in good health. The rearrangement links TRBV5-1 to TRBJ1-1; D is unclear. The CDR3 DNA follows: TGCGCCAGCAGCTTGGACGTTGGCGGCAACACTGAAGCTTTCTTT. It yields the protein CASSLDVGGNTEAFF.